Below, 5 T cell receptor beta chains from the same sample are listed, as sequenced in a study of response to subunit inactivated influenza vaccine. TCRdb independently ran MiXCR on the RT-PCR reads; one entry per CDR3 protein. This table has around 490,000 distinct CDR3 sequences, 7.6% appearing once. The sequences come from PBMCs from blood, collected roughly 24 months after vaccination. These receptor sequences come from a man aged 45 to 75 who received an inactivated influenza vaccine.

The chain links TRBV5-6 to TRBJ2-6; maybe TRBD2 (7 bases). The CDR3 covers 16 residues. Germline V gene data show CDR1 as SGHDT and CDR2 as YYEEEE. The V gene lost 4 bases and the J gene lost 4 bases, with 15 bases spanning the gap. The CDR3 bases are TGTGCCAGCAGCCCGCAAGGGGGGGTCGGGGCCAACGTCCTGACTTTC. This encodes CASSPQGGVGANVLTF. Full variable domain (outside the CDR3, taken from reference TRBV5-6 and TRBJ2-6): DAGVTQSPTHLIKTRGQQVTLRCSPKSGHDTVSWYQQALGQGPQFIFQYYEEEERQRGNFPDRFSGHQFPNYSSELNVNALLLGDSALYLCASSPQGGVGANVLTFGAGSRLTVL.

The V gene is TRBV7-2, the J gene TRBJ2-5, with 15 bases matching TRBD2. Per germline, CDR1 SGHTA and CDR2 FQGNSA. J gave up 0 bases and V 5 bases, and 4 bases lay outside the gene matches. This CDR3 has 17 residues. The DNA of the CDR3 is TGTGCCAGCAGCACCGGGACTAGCGGGGGGTACCAAGAGACCCAGTACTTC. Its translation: CASSTGTSGGYQETQYF.

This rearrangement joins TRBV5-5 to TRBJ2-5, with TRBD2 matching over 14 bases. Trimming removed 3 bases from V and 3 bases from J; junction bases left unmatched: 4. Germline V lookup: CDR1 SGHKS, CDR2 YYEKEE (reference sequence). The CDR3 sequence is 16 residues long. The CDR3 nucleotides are TGTGCCAGCAGCTCGAAGACTAGCGGGAGGGAAGAGACCCAGTACTTC. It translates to CASSSKTSGREETQYF.

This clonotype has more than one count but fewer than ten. For the CDR3, the DNA is TGCGCCAGCAGCAGAGGGACTAGCGGGGGACATCGCTCCTACAATGAGCAGTTCTTC. Translation: CASSRGTSGGHRSYNEQFF. V and J are TRBV5-1 and TRBJ2-1, with 14 bases identical to TRBD2. The ends lost 4 bases at V and 0 bases at J; junction bases unmatched: 9. Per the germline V gene, CDR1 is SGHRS and CDR2 is YFSETQ. The CDR3 runs to 19 residues.

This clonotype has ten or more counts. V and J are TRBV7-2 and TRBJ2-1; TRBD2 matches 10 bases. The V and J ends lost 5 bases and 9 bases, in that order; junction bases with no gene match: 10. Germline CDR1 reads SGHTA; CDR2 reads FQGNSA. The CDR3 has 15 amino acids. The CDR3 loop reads CASSRRASGGVEQFF. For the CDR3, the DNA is TGTGCCAGCAGCCGTCGGGCTAGCGGGGGCGTTGAGCAGTTCTTC.